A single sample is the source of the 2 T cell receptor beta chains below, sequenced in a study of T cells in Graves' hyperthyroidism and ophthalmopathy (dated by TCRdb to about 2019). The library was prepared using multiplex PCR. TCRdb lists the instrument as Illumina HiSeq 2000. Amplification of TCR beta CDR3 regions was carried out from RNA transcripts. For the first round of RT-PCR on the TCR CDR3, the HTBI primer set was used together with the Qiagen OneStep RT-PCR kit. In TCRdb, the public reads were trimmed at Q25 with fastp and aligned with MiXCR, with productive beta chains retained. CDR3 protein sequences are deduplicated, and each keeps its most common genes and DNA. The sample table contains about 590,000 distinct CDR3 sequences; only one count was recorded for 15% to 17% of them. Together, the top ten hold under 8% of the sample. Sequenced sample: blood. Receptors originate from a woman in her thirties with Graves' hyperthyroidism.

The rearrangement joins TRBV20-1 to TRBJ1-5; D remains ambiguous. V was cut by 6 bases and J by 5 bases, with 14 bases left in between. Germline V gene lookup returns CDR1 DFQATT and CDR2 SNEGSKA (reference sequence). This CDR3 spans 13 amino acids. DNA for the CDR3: TGCAGTGCCCCCTCGGAGGAAGATCAGCCCCAGCATTTT. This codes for CSAPSEEDQPQHF.

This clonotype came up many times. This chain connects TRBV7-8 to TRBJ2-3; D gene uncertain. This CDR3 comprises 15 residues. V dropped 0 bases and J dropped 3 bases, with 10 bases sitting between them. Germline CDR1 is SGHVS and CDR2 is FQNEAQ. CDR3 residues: CASSLAFPTTDTQYF. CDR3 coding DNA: TGTGCCAGCAGCTTAGCGTTTCCGACTACAGATACGCAGTATTTT.